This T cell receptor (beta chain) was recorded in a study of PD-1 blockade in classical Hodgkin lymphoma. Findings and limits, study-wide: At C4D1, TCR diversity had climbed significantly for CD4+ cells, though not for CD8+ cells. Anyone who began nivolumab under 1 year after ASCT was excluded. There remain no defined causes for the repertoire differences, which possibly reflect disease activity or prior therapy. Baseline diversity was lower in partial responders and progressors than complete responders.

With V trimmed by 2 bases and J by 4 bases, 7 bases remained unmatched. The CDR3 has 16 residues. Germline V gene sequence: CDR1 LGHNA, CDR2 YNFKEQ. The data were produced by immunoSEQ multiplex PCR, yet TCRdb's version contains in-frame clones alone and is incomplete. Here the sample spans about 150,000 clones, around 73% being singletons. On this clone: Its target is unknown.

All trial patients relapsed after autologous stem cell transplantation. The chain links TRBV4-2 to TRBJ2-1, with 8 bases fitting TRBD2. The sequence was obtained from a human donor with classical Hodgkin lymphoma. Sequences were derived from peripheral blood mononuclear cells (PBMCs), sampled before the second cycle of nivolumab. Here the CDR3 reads CASSQPLAGLYNEQFF. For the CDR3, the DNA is TGTGCCAGCAGCCAACCCCTAGCGGGCCTGTACAATGAGCAGTTCTTC.